This T cell receptor beta chain stems from a study of blood T cell repertoires in COVID-19. Study at large: T cells, B-cell-depleted T cells, or PBMCs supplied cDNA or gDNA.

The junction had 5 bases not matched to a gene; V was cut back by 0 bases and J by 4 bases. This CDR3 region has 15 residues. Germline V gene data show CDR1 as SGHRS and CDR2 as YFSETQ. The data were produced by immunoSEQ multiplex PCR, yet TCRdb's version contains in-frame clones alone and is incomplete. This sample yields about 200,000 clones, of which about 88% are seen a single time; about 4.5% belongs to the top ten. The material sequenced was peripheral blood. V usage is TRBV5-1 and J usage is TRBJ2-7; TRBD1 matches 9 bases. This TCR was recovered from a human donor in a cohort sampled during active COVID-19. The CDR3 DNA reads as TGCGCCAGCAGCTTGGGGCCGGGACAGGGTTACGAGCAGTACTTC. Protein: CASSLGPGQGYEQYF.